This entry lists 7 T cell receptor beta chains sequenced from one sample in a study of blood T cell repertoires in COVID-19. Assay used: immunoSEQ multiplex PCR; TCRdb lists only in-frame clones, some missing. This sample has about 290,000 clones, with around 90% found just once. The specimen sequenced was PBMCs or T cells enriched from blood (not recorded which). Source of these receptors: a woman between 35 and 50 years old who had recovered from COVID-19.

The CDR3: CSVGHLPGSTDTQYF. CDR3 nucleotides: TGCAGCGTTGGTCACCTACCGGGGAGCACAGATACGCAGTATTTT. This chain uses TRBV29-1 with TRBJ2-3; possible D gene TRBD2, 5 bases. The length of the CDR3 is 15 residues. Germline CDR1 and CDR2: SQVTM and ANQGSEA. The ends were cut back, 4 bases at V and 0 bases at J, with 14 bases in the middle.

This clone has only a few counts. The V call is TRBV7-9, the J call TRBJ2-1; a possible D gene is TRBD1 (5 bases). Trimming stripped 5 bases from V and 6 bases from J, with 11 bases between. CDR1 is SEHNR and CDR2 is FQNEAQ in the germline V gene (reference sequence). The CDR3 has 13 residues. The CDR3 DNA sequence: TGTGCCAGCAGCAAGGCAGGGATCAATGAGCAGTTCTTC. Amino acids: CASSKAGINEQFF.

V gene TRBV3-1 (or the pseudogene TRBV3-2) combines with J gene TRBJ2-3; D uncertain. V gave up 2 bases and J gave up 0 bases, with 9 bases separating them. This CDR3 is 15 amino acids long. Germline lookup yields CDR1 LGHDT and CDR2 YNNKEL (reference sequence). The CDR3 reads CASSQSAGSTDTQYF. In DNA form, the CDR3 reads TGTGCCAGCAGCCAATCGGCCGGGAGCACAGATACGCAGTATTTT.

The genes are TRBV27 and TRBJ2-6; D not resolved. The CDR3 has 14 residues. The V gene's germline CDR1 is MNHEY and CDR2 SMNVEV (reference sequence). Trimming took off 6 bases at V and 0 bases at J, with 6 bases between the two ends. CDR3 region: CASSAISGANVLTF. The CDR3 bases are TGTGCCAGCAGCGCTATCTCTGGGGCCAACGTCCTGACTTTC.

This chain links TRBV10-1 with TRBJ2-1; 13 nucleotides match TRBD2. After removal of 3 bases from V and 7 bases from J, the junction contained 12 bases not matched to a gene. The CDR3 contains 18 residues. Germline lookup yields CDR1 WNHNN and CDR2 SYGVQD (reference sequence). The CDR3 DNA follows: TGCGCCAGCAGTGACGGGCCGGGACTAGCGGGGACTTGGAATGAGCAGTTCTTC. Its translation: CASSDGPGLAGTWNEQFF.

The V call is TRBV19, the J call TRBJ1-4; no clear D gene. This CDR3 spans 13 amino acids. The V end was cut by 3 bases, the J end by 7 bases, with 9 bases between. Germline values: CDR1 LNHDA, CDR2 SQIVND (reference sequence). CDR3 sequence: CASSMQIAEKLFF. The CDR3 DNA is TGTGCCAGTAGTATGCAGATCGCTGAAAAACTGTTTTTT.

This chain links TRBV27 with TRBJ1-5; a weak D match, TRBD1 (6 bases). The germline V gene encodes CDR1 MNHEY and CDR2 SMNVEV (reference sequence). The CDR3 runs to 17 residues. V shed 5 bases and J shed 2 bases, with 19 bases lying between them. DNA of the CDR3: TGTGCCAGCAGTAAGGACAGCCCCCTGCGTGGCAATCAGCCCCAGCATTTT. The encoded protein is CASSKDSPLRGNQPQHF.